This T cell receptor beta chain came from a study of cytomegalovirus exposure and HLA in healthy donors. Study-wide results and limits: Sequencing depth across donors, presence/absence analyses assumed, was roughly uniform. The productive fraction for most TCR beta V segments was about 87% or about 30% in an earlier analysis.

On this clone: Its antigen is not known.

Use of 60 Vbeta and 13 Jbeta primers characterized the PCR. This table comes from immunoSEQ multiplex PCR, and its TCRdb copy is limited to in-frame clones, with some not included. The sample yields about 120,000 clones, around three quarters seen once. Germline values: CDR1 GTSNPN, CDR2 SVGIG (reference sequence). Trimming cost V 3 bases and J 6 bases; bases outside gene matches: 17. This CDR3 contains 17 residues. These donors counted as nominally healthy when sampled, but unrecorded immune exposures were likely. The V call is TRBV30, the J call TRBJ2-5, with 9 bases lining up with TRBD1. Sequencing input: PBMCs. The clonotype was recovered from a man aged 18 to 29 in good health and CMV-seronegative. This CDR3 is CAWRDDGGTGRGKTQYF. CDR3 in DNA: TGTGCCTGGAGGGACGACGGGGGGACAGGGCGGGGGAAGACCCAGTACTTC.